The present T cell receptor (beta chain) was sequenced within a study of blood T cell repertoires in COVID-19. The wider study: Collection of acute and convalescent COVID-19 samples took place in the United States, Italy and Spain. PBMCs, B-cell-depleted T cells, or T cells provided the cDNA or gDNA that made up the material.

Trimming took 4 bases from V and 4 from J; bases not matched to a gene: 5. The CDR3 runs to 15 residues. Germline V lookup: CDR1 LGHDT, CDR2 YNNKEL (reference sequence). Original methodology: The assay estimated nucleated cells by amplifying reference gene primers. Libraries were prepared by immunoSEQ multiplex PCR; TCRdb keeps only in-frame clonotypes and omits some of them. V and J calls and clone size are those listed in that table; D and trimming were worked out from the DNA. The data show 120,000 or so clones, roughly 82% seen once. The sequencing input was peripheral blood. The chain is built from TRBV3-1 (or the pseudogene TRBV3-2) and TRBJ2-7; TRBD2 aligns across 12 bases. The sequence came from an older woman with acute or convalescent COVID-19. CDR3 bases: TGTGCCAGCAGCCCTTGGACTAGCGGGGCATACGAGCAGTACTTC. Translation gives CASSPWTSGAYEQYF.